Listed here are 32 T cell receptor beta chains from one sample, sequenced in a study of human T cells and chemical hapten exposure. Time point in this sample: patch test 3, about 24 weeks after DPC sensitization. Treatment of the sample: therapeutic diphenylcyclopropenone sensitization with weekly scalp DPC. TCRdb re-analysed the RACE reads in MiXCR, keeping a single row per CDR3 protein. Seen here are 70,000 or so distinct CDR3 sequences, more than 9.5% observed once, and the top ten hold approximately 1.4%. The sequencing here drew on whole blood, taken in connection with sensitization to the hapten diphenylcyclopropenone (DPC). These receptors were taken from a woman aged 45-60 years with alopecia areata. Some clones in this sample may be carry-over from other donors' samples.

The chain recombines TRBV9 with TRBJ1-1; D might be TRBD1 (6 bases). The CDR3 consists of 15 residues. CDR1 and CDR2 (germline): SGDLS, YYNGEE. Trimming left V 3 bases short and J 4 bases short, with 16 bases between. CDR3 sequence: CASSETGLGSTEAFF. Written as DNA, the CDR3 is TGTGCCAGCAGCGAAACAGGGCTGGGGAGCACTGAAGCTTTCTTT.

In this sample, this clonotype turned up many times. The V and J genes are TRBV7-9 and TRBJ2-3; TRBD1 might be the D (6 bases). This CDR3 is 15 amino acids long. Germline V lookup: CDR1 SEHNR, CDR2 FQNEAQ (reference sequence). The V end was cut by 7 bases, the J end by 6 bases, with 20 bases between. CDR3 in DNA: TGTGCCAGCAACTCCGGGACAAATCTGTTCGATACGCAGTATTTT. The encoded protein is CASNSGTNLFDTQYF.

This clonotype was recorded at least ten times. V usage is TRBV15 and J usage is TRBJ1-1; the D gene is possibly TRBD1 (5 bases). Between the trimmed V and J ends, which lost 0 bases and 1 base, there was a span of 9 bases. The CDR3 totals 15 residues. The germline CDR1 and CDR2 sequences are LNHNV and YYDKDF (reference sequence). CDR3 nucleotides: TGTGCCACCAGCAGAGATTATCAGGGGAACACTGAAGCTTTCTTT. Protein: CATSRDYQGNTEAFF.

V and J are TRBV6-6 and TRBJ2-3; no definite D call. This CDR3 spans 14 amino acids. Trimming stripped 1 base from V and 2 bases from J, with 7 bases between. Germline assignment: CDR1 MNHNY and CDR2 SVGAGI (reference sequence). The CDR3 coding sequence is TGTGCCAGCAGTTACTTGCAATTCACAGATACGCAGTATTTT. Protein product: CASSYLQFTDTQYF.

About this clonotype: The junction departs from the called germline gene at one end, perhaps through a read error. The rearrangement uses TRBV12-3 or TRBV12-4 and TRBJ2-7; 11 nucleotides align to TRBD2. This CDR3 region has 14 residues. Written as DNA, the CDR3 is TGTGCCAGCAGGTTAGCGGGAGGGCCGTACGAGCAGTACTTC. Its translation is CASRLAGGPYEQYF.

Of note for this clonotype: This may come from a read error, since a much larger clone is one base off. The conserved final phenylalanine or tryptophan is absent from the CDR3, which likely points to a read error. The chain is built from TRBV20-1 and TRBJ1-1; the D is unclear. Trimming took 5 bases from V and 1 from J, leaving 8 bases between them. The CDR3 contains 12 residues. The germline gives CDR1 DFQATT, CDR2 SNEGSKA (reference sequence). The CDR3 spells CSAPVQNTEAFL. The CDR3 bases are TGCAGTGCTCCTGTCCAGAACACTGAAGCTTTCTTA.

This clonotype has a count of ten or more. CDR3 in DNA: TGCGCCAGCAGCTCTACGGGACAGAACTACGAGCAGTACTTC. Amino acid sequence: CASSSTGQNYEQYF. The rearrangement uses TRBV5-1 and TRBJ2-7; the match to TRBD1 covers 7 bases. This CDR3 has 14 residues. In germline, CDR1 is SGHRS, CDR2 YFSETQ. The V segment lost 3 bases and the J segment 3 bases; nucleotides outside the gene matches: 6.

V usage is TRBV20-1 and J usage is TRBJ2-7; a weak D match, TRBD2 (6 bases). The CDR3 sequence is 18 residues long. Germline V gives CDR1 DFQATT, CDR2 SNEGSKA (reference sequence). V shed 3 bases and J shed 3 bases, with 27 bases lying between them. The CDR3 nucleotides read TGCAGTGCTAGTCGGCTAGCGCCTTCCACCTGGAACATCTACGAGCAGTACTTC. Protein: CSASRLAPSTWNIYEQYF.

This clonotype has just a few counts. The chain employs TRBV5-4 and TRBJ2-3, with 7 positions matching TRBD1. The CDR3 loop spans 15 amino acids. Losses at the gene ends were 4 bases for V and 2 bases for J; bases not matched to a gene: 7. Germline V gene lookup returns CDR1 SGHNT and CDR2 YYREEE (reference sequence). The CDR3 DNA follows: TGTGCCAGCAGCCCGGGACAGCTACTCACAGATACGCAGTATTTT. Translating it yields CASSPGQLLTDTQYF.

This clonotype has more than one count but fewer than ten. V usage is TRBV28 and J usage is TRBJ1-5; no definite D call. The germline V and J ends were trimmed by 7 bases and 3 bases, with 10 bases remaining between them. The CDR3 has 13 residues. The germline V gene encodes CDR1 MDHEN and CDR2 SYDVKM. CDR3 in DNA: TGTGCCAGCAATCGGGGTGCCAATCAGCCCCAGCATTTT. It is translated as CASNRGANQPQHF.

In its sample, this clonotype was seen a few times. The V call is TRBV11-2, the J call TRBJ2-7, with TRBD2 matching 9 bases. The germline gives CDR1 SGHAT, CDR2 FQNNGV. Trimming removed 2 bases from V and 2 bases from J; junction bases left unmatched: 4. The CDR3 spans 15 residues. The CDR3, as DNA: TGTGCCAGCAGCTTATTGGCGGGGGGGCCCTACGAGCAGTACTTC. This translates into CASSLLAGGPYEQYF.

V usage is TRBV4-3 and J usage is TRBJ2-3; D assignment may be TRBD1 or TRBD2 (5 bases each). The germline CDR1 and CDR2 sequences are LGHNA and YSLEER. This CDR3 is built from 15 residues. V was trimmed by 1 base and J by 2 bases, leaving 10 bases between them. The CDR3 nucleotides are TGCGCCAGCAGCCAAGCGGGACGGATCACAGATACGCAGTATTTT. It yields the protein CASSQAGRITDTQYF.

This clonotype was recorded at least ten times. V is TRBV5-1 and J is TRBJ2-3, with TRBD1 matching over 9 bases. Losses at the gene ends were 0 bases for V and 2 bases for J; bases not matched to a gene: 7. Germline CDR1 reads SGHRS; CDR2 reads YFSETQ. The CDR3 runs 17 residues. Written as DNA, the CDR3 is TGCGCCAGCAGCTTGGGCTTTGGACAGGGGTACACAGATACGCAGTATTTT. Translating it yields CASSLGFGQGYTDTQYF.

This chain uses TRBV28 with TRBJ1-5, with D unclear. Germline V gene sequence: CDR1 MDHEN, CDR2 SYDVKM. Trimming took 5 bases from V and 7 from J, leaving 9 bases between them. The CDR3 spans 12 residues. The DNA of the CDR3 is TGTGCCAGCAGTCCGTGGGGACAGCCCCAGCATTTT. It specifies CASSPWGQPQHF.

Only a few counts were recorded for this clonotype. The chain has TRBV11-2 and TRBJ2-3; D remains unclear. This CDR3 is built from 14 residues. Trimming removed 4 bases from V and 6 bases from J, with 14 bases in between. Germline CDR1 SGHAT, CDR2 FQNNGV. The CDR3 DNA is TGTGCCAGCAGCTCGATGGGGAACGCGGATACGCAGTATTTT. Encoded protein: CASSSMGNADTQYF.

This clonotype was observed many times. J is TRBJ1-5 and V is TRBV18; 8 bases match TRBD1. After removal of 5 bases from V and 4 bases from J, the junction contained 4 bases not matched to a gene. There are 14 residues in the CDR3. Germline values: CDR1 KGHSH, CDR2 LQKENI. The DNA for the CDR3 is TGTGCCAGCTCATGGACAGGGAATAATCAGCCCCAGCATTTT. It encodes CASSWTGNNQPQHF.

The sample holds many counts of this clonotype. The chain joins TRBV6-5 to TRBJ2-7; weak D call: TRBD1 (6 bases). V was shortened by 5 bases and J by 2 bases, with 16 bases between the two germline ends. CDR1 and CDR2 from the germline V gene are MNHEY and SVGAGI. The CDR3 covers 15 residues. CDR3 nucleotides: TGTGCCAGCAGTCGCACAGGGAGTAATACCTACGAGCAGTACTTC. Encoded protein: CASSRTGSNTYEQYF.

This clonotype was counted between two and nine times. This sequence joins TRBV2 and TRBJ2-1; perhaps TRBD2 as D (5 bases). Trimming left V 1 base short and J 4 bases short, with 14 bases between. The CDR3 spans 16 residues. Germline V gene lookup returns CDR1 SNHLY and CDR2 FYNNEI. Here the CDR3 DNA reads TGTGCCAGCAGTGAAGGGAGGTCACTAGTGTACAATGAGCAGTTCTTC. Encoded protein: CASSEGRSLVYNEQFF.

At least ten counts were recorded for this clonotype. This chain uses TRBV4-1 with TRBJ2-1, with 11 nucleotides matching TRBD2. This CDR3 is 21 amino acids long. Looked up from germline, CDR1 is MGHRA and CDR2 is YSYEKL. With V trimmed by 0 bases and J by 10 bases, 23 bases remained unmatched. The CDR3 region is CASSQERSLAGGPSPHREQFF. The CDR3, as DNA: TGCGCCAGCAGCCAAGAGCGTTCGCTAGCGGGGGGCCCGAGTCCCCACCGGGAGCAGTTCTTC.

This chain uses TRBV7-8 with TRBJ2-1; possibly TRBD1 or TRBD2 for D (5 bases each). The CDR3 covers 19 residues. The germline CDR1 and CDR2 sequences are SGHVS and FQNEAQ. Trimming stripped 11 bases from V and 5 bases from J, with 34 bases between. The CDR3 DNA reads TGTGCCGTCCAGGGAAGAATTATCCCTTCCTTTCGGGGCGACAATGAGCAGTTCTTC. This sequence encodes CAVQGRIIPSFRGDNEQFF.

This clonotype came up a few times. This rearrangement joins TRBV7-6 to TRBJ2-3; D is unclear. Trimming took 1 base from V and 2 from J, leaving 10 bases between them. The CDR3 is 15 amino acids. Germline V gene sequence: CDR1 SGHVS, CDR2 FNYEAQ. The CDR3, as DNA: TGTGCCAGCAGCTTAGTTGGCAGAAACACAGATACGCAGTATTTT. This sequence encodes CASSLVGRNTDTQYF.

At least ten counts were recorded for this clonotype. V and J are TRBV6-2 or TRBV6-3 and TRBJ2-1; 8 positions match TRBD2. The J segment lost 5 bases and the V segment lost 6 bases, leaving 9 bases of the junction unmatched. The CDR3 contains 15 residues. Germline loops: CDR1 MNHEY, CDR2 SVGEGT. In DNA, the CDR3 is TGTGCCAGCAGCTCCCCGGGACTAGGGCACAATGAGCAGTTCTTC. As protein: CASSSPGLGHNEQFF.

This clonotype was seen at least ten times. DNA for the CDR3: TGCAGTGCACCCGACAGGGTTATAGGCAATGAGCAGTTCTTC. Translating it yields CSAPDRVIGNEQFF. The chain carries TRBV20-1 and TRBJ2-1, with 7 bases identical to TRBD1. With 6 bases clipped from V and 6 bases from J, the junction kept 11 bases outside the gene matches. Germline V gene lookup returns CDR1 DFQATT and CDR2 SNEGSKA (reference sequence). This CDR3 region has 14 residues.

The genes are TRBV10-3 and TRBJ1-4, with 7 bases matching TRBD1. The CDR3 runs 14 residues. V shed 10 bases, J shed 7 bases, and the junction held 12 bases outside the gene matches. The germline CDR1 and CDR2 sequences are ENHRY and SYGVKD. The CDR3 spells CATRPEGAVEKLFF. CDR3 DNA sequence: TGTGCCACCCGCCCCGAGGGGGCCGTTGAAAAACTGTTTTTT.

This clonotype has a count of ten or more. The chain combines TRBV28 with TRBJ2-5; 7 bases are shared with TRBD2. V was pared by 3 bases and J by 2 bases, with 3 bases of the junction left unmatched. The CDR3 extends over 14 amino acids. Germline CDR1 reads MDHEN; CDR2 reads SYDVKM. CDR3 sequence: CASSLFGGQETQYF. For the CDR3, the DNA is TGTGCCAGCAGTTTGTTCGGGGGGCAAGAGACCCAGTACTTC.

This clonotype has ten or more counts. This chain joins TRBV4-2 and TRBJ2-3; possibly TRBD2 for D (6 bases). This CDR3 contains 15 residues. The germline V gene has CDR1 LGHNA and CDR2 YNFKEQ. V dropped 4 bases and J dropped 7 bases, with 18 bases sitting between them. CDR3: CASSPAGGGVNTQYF. CDR3 coding DNA: TGTGCCAGCAGCCCCGCCGGTGGCGGGGTAAATACGCAGTATTTT.

This clonotype came up many times. The J gene is TRBJ2-3, the V gene TRBV5-1; the D is unclear. The V gene's germline CDR1 is SGHRS and CDR2 YFSETQ. V lost 5 bases, J lost 5 bases, and 9 bases lay in between. This CDR3 is built from 12 residues. The CDR3 coding sequence is TGCGCCAGCAGAGAGGACGGAGATACGCAGTATTTT. Amino acid sequence: CASREDGDTQYF.

This chain connects TRBV9 to TRBJ2-1; D unresolved. CDR3 length: 14 amino acids. Germline CDR1 and CDR2: SGDLS and YYNGEE. V lost 1 base to trimming and J lost 10 bases, with 15 bases between them. The CDR3 reads CASSVSPIRREQFF. CDR3 DNA sequence: TGTGCCAGCAGCGTATCCCCCATCCGACGGGAGCAGTTCTTC.

This clonotype was seen a handful of times. The V gene is TRBV2, the J gene TRBJ2-4; D gene uncertain. The CDR3 length is 14 residues. CDR1 is SNHLY and CDR2 is FYNNEI in the germline V gene. With 5 bases removed from V and 0 bases from J, the gap between germline ends came to 8 bases. CDR3 sequence reads: CASSKQEAKNIQYF. CDR3 in DNA: TGTGCCAGCAGTAAACAAGAAGCCAAAAACATTCAGTACTTC.

This clonotype was counted a few times. This chain joins TRBV19 and TRBJ2-5; D gene uncertain. V dropped 4 bases and J dropped 5 bases, with 17 bases sitting between them. CDR3 length equals 15 residues. Germline V CDR1 and CDR2: LNHDA, SQIVND (reference sequence). CDR3 in amino acids: CASSNTRSIFETQYF. DNA of the CDR3: TGTGCCAGTAGTAACACGCGGAGTATATTTGAGACCCAGTACTTC. Filled out from reference TRBV19 and TRBJ2-5, the complete variable domain reads DGGITQSPKYLFRKEGQNVTLSCEQNLNHDAMYWYRQDPGQGLRLIYYSQIVNDFQKGDIAEGYSVSREKKESFPLTVTSAQKNPTAFYLCASSNTRSIFETQYFGPGTRLLVL.

The table lists this clonotype with a few counts. The rearrangement joins TRBV12-3 or TRBV12-4 to TRBJ2-7; D call uncertain. This CDR3 is 13 amino acids long. V lost 5 bases to trimming and J lost 4 bases, with 12 bases between them. As DNA, the CDR3 is TGTGCCAGCAGTCGACTTGGGGAATACGAGCAGTACTTC. Translated: CASSRLGEYEQYF.

This clonotype turned up a few times. The chain employs TRBV27 and TRBJ2-1; 7 bases are a match to TRBD2. The CDR3 loop spans 14 amino acids. Germline V gives CDR1 MNHEY, CDR2 SMNVEV (reference sequence). V was pared by 3 bases and J by 3 bases, with 2 bases of the junction left unmatched. The CDR3 loop is CASSLTSIYNEQFF. Written as DNA, the CDR3 is TGTGCCAGCAGTTTGACTAGCATCTACAATGAGCAGTTCTTC.